Described below is a single TCR beta chain sequence and its context. 13 Jbeta primers and 60 Vbeta primers were used for the PCR. Measured with immunoSEQ multiplex PCR; TCRdb has only the in-frame clones, and not every one. The sample yields about 150,000 clones, 65% to 85% seen once. The data were taken from a study of cytomegalovirus exposure and HLA in healthy donors. Germline CDR1 reads SGHTA; CDR2 reads FQGNSA. The V segment lost 4 bases and the J segment 14 bases; nucleotides outside the gene matches: 11. The CDR3 is 13 residues long. The genes are TRBV7-2 and TRBJ2-1; 7 bases are shared with TRBD1. The TCR sequence derives from a woman aged 40 to 50 in good health and CMV-seropositive. The sequenced material came from PBMCs. DNA for the CDR3: TGTGCCAGCAGCTCAGACAGGGCCTTGGGTAAGTTCTTC. It yields the protein CASSSDRALGKFF.